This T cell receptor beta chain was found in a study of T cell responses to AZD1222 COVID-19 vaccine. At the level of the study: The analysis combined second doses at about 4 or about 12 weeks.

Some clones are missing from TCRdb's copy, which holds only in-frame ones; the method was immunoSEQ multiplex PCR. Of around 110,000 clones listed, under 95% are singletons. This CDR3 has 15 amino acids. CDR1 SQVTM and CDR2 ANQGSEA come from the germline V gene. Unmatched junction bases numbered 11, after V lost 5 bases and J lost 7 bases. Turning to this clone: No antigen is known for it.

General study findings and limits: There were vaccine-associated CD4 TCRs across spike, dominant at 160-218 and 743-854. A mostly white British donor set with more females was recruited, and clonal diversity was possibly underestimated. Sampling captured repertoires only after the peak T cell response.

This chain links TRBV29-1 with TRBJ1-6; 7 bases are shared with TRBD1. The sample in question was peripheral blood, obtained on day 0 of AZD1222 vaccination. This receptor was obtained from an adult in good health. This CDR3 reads CSVRPSLGQNSPLHF. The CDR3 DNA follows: TGCAGCGTTCGGCCAAGTCTGGGACAGAATTCACCCCTCCACTTT.